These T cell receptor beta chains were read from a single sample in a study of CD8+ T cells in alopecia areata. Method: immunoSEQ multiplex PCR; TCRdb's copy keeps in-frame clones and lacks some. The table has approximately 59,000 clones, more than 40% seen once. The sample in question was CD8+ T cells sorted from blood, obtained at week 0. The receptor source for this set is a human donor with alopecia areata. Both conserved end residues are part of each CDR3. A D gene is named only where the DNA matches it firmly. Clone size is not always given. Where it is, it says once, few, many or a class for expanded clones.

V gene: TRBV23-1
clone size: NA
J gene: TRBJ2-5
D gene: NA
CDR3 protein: CASSQIGRQARKTQYF
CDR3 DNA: TGCGCCAGCAGTCAGATCGGCCGACAGGCCCGGAAGACCCAGTACTTC

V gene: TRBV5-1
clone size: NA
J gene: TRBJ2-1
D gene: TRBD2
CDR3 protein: CASSLGLAGDNEQFF
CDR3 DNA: TGCGCCAGCAGCTTGGGGCTAGCGGGAGACAATGAGCAGTTCTTC

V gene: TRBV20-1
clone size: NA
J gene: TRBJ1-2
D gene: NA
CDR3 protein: CSGIIGGYTF
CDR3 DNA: TGCAGTGGTATCATTGGAGGCTACACCTTC

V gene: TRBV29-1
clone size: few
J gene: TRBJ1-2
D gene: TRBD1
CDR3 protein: CSVRDSTNYGYTF
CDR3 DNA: TGCAGCGTTCGGGACAGCACTAACTATGGCTACACCTTC

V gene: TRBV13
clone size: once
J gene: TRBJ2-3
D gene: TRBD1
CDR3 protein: CASAQGVGRIIADTQYF
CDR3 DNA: TGTGCCAGCGCCCAGGGGGTTGGGAGAATCATCGCAGATACGCAGTATTTT

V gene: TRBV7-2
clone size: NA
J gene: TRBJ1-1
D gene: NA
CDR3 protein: CASSYAVGNTEAFF
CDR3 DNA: TGTGCCAGCAGTTACGCAGTAGGTAACACTGAAGCTTTCTTT

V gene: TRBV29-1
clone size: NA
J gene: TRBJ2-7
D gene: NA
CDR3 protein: CSVRATGEQYF
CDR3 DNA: TGCAGCGTGAGGGCGACGGGGGAGCAGTACTTC

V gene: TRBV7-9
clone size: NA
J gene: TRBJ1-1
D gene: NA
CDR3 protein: CASSLGREAFF
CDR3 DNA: TGTGCCAGCAGCTTAGGTCGTGAAGCTTTCTTT

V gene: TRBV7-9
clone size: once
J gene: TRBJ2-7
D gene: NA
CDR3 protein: CASSDVLTYEQYF
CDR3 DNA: TGTGCCAGCAGCGATGTACTTACCTACGAGCAGTACTTC

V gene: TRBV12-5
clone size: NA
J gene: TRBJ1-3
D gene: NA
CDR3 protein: CASGRDGSGNTIYF
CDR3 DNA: TGTGCTAGTGGCCGGGACGGCTCTGGAAACACCATATATTTT

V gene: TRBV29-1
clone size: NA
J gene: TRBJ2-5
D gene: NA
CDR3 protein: CSAVGPEGEQYF
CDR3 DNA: TGCAGCGCCGTGGGCCCCGAGGGAGAGCAGTACTTC

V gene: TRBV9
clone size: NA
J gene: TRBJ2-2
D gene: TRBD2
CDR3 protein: CASSASSGRVTGELFF
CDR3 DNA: TGTGCCAGCAGCGCCAGTAGCGGGAGAGTCACCGGGGAGCTGTTTTTT

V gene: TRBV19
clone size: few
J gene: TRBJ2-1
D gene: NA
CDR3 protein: CATRSNEQFF
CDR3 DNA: TGCGCCACGCGTTCGAATGAGCAGTTCTTC